Listed below are T cell receptor beta chains from one sample, sequenced in a study of CD8+CD57+ T cells in acquired aplastic anemia. TCRdb reprocessed the reads with MiXCR, giving one entry per CDR3 protein. The repertoire includes just over 150,000 distinct CDR3 sequences, more than 40% of them detected once, and under 40% sits in the top ten. Input material: sorted CD4+, CD8+, or CD8+CD57+ T cells (not recorded which) from PBMCs. Receptors originate from a human donor with aplastic anemia. Each CDR3 is given with its conserved first and last residue. D genes are given only for firm matches. A clone size is listed for some rows: how often the clone was seen (once, few, many), or a class if it is expanded.

clone size,D gene,J gene,V gene,CDR3 DNA,CDR3 protein
many,.,TRBJ2-7,TRBV20-1,TGCAGTGCCCTTCTCGGGGATTACGAGCAGTACTTC,CSALLGDYEQYF
many,TRBD2,TRBJ2-7,TRBV7-2,TGTGCCAGCAGCTTAGTCACACGAGCGGGAGGGCCTTCCTACGAGCAGTACTTC,CASSLVTRAGGPSYEQYF
few,TRBD1,TRBJ1-2,TRBV28,TGTGCCAGCAGTCCCCCGGGACAGGGAGATGGCTACACCTTC,CASSPPGQGDGYTF
.,.,TRBJ1-5,TRBV30,TGTGCCTGGAGTCTGACAGTTAGCAATCAGCCCCAGCATTTT,CAWSLTVSNQPQHF
few,TRBD1,TRBJ2-5,TRBV25-1,TGTGCCAGCAGTGCTACAGGGGGCGGTTGGCGAGAGACCCAGTACTTC,CASSATGGGWRETQYF
.,.,TRBJ1-2,TRBV10-3,TGTGCCATCAGTGAGTCAGGTGGTTACAACTATGGCTACACCTTC,CAISESGGYNYGYTF
many,.,TRBJ1-2,TRBV4-2,TGTGCCAGCAGCCCACCCCGGGACATTTCTAGAGGCTACACCTTC,CASSPPRDISRGYTF
.,.,TRBJ1-4,TRBV9,TGTGCCAGCAGCGTAGCGTCGATCGGGGAAAAACTGTTTTTT,CASSVASIGEKLFF
.,TRBD1,TRBJ1-2,TRBV19,TGTGCCAGTAACCCGACAGGGACTAACTATGGCTACACCTTC,CASNPTGTNYGYTF
once,TRBD1,TRBJ2-7,TRBV7-8,TGTGCCAGCAGCTTAACCCGACAGGGCCAAGGATACGAGCAGTACTTC,CASSLTRQGQGYEQYF
many,.,TRBJ2-2,TRBV2,TGTGCCAGCAGTGAAAAGCAGGGGGGTTCTAACGGGGAGCTGTTTTTT,CASSEKQGGSNGELFF
.,TRBD1,TRBJ2-7,TRBV25-1,TGTGCCAGCAGTGAAGGGCAGGGGGCAGACGAGCAGTACTTC,CASSEGQGADEQYF
many,TRBD1,TRBJ2-1,TRBV10-2,TGCGCCAGCAGCGGACAGGGCACCTACAATGAGCAGTTCTTC,CASSGQGTYNEQFF
many,TRBD2,TRBJ2-1,TRBV15,TGTGCCACCCGCGGACTAGCGGGAGGGACGAGCTCCTACAATGAGCAGTTCTTC,CATRGLAGGTSSYNEQFF
.,.,TRBJ1-1,TRBV20-1,TGCAGTGCTGAAGAGGTGAACAAGAACACTGAAGCTTTCTTT,CSAEEVNKNTEAFF
many,TRBD2,TRBJ2-7,TRBV24-1,TGTGCCACCGGTCTAGCGGGAGCCCACGAGCAGTACTTC,CATGLAGAHEQYF
many,.,TRBJ1-2,TRBV29-1,TGCAGCGTTGAAAGGGCAGGGGTGGACTATGGCTACACCTTC,CSVERAGVDYGYTF
few,TRBD2,TRBJ2-7,TRBV28,TGTGCCAGCAGTTTCGGAGGGAGGGCCTACGAGCAGTACTTC,CASSFGGRAYEQYF
.,TRBD1,TRBJ2-1,TRBV19,TGTGCCAGTAGTACAGGGACAGGGGCCTACAATGAGCAGTTCTTC,CASSTGTGAYNEQFF
.,.,TRBJ1-1,TRBV19,TGTGCCAGTACCGAGACTCTTCGGGACACTGAAGCTTTCTTT,CASTETLRDTEAFF
many,.,TRBJ2-7,TRBV5-1,TGCGCCAGCAGCTTAGAACTAGCCCACGAGCAGTACTTC,CASSLELAHEQYF
once,TRBD2,TRBJ2-7,TRBV5-1,TGCGCCAGCAGCGACGGACTAGTAGTCCCCTACGAGCAGTACTTC,CASSDGLVVPYEQYF
.,.,TRBJ1-2,TRBV20-1,TGCAGTGCTAGACACGAACAGGGCATTCGCCACACCTTC,CSARHEQGIRHTF
.,.,TRBJ1-3,TRBV2,TGTGCCAGCAGTGAAGAGGAAACAGGGGGAAACACCATATATTTT,CASSEEETGGNTIYF